These T cell receptor beta chains were read from a single sample in a study of blood T cell repertoires in COVID-19. The assay was immunoSEQ multiplex PCR, and TCRdb's table has in-frame clones only and misses some. This table holds around 700,000 clones, 85% to 90% found once. The specimen was peripheral blood. The receptors come from a woman younger than 35 with acute or convalescent COVID-19. CDR3s include the opening cysteine and the closing phenylalanine or tryptophan. The D gene is left open where the match is weak. Clone size appears in some rows only: once, few, many, or a class for an expanded clone.

V	size	J	D	DNA	CDR3
TRBV5-6	few	TRBJ1-4	TRBD1	TGTGCCAGCAGCTTCGGGACAGGGACTGAAAAACTGTTTTTT	CASSFGTGTEKLFF
TRBV7-7	-	TRBJ1-1	TRBD1	TGTGCCAGCAGCCGGGACAGGGGAACTGAAGCTTTCTTT	CASSRDRGTEAFF
TRBV6-1	-	TRBJ1-5	TRBD1	TGTGCCAGCAGTGAACCTGGACAGGGAATCAATCAGCCCCAGCATTTT	CASSEPGQGINQPQHF
TRBV9	-	TRBJ1-3	-	TGTGCCAGCAGCGTAGGCGGATACTCTGGAAACACCATATATTTT	CASSVGGYSGNTIYF
TRBV2	-	TRBJ1-3	TRBD1	TGTGCCAGCCGGGACAGGGCAAATGGAAACACCATATATTTT	CASRDRANGNTIYF
TRBV5-3	-	TRBJ1-4	TRBD1	TGTGCCAGAAGGAATGGGAGGACAGGGGTAAACGAAAAACTGTTTTTT	CARRNGRTGVNEKLFF
TRBV9	-	TRBJ1-1	-	TGTGCCAGCAGCGTAGAACCTGAGTCTGAAGCTTTCTTT	CASSVEPESEAFF
TRBV27	-	TRBJ1-5	-	TGTGCCAGCAGTTCTAACGGTCAGCCCCAGCATTTT	CASSSNGQPQHF
TRBV7-2	-	TRBJ1-5	-	TGTGCCAGCAGCTTAGGGGGCAGGTATCAGCCCCAGCATTTT	CASSLGGRYQPQHF
TRBV12-3/TRBV12-4	-	TRBJ1-3	-	TGTGCCAGCTGTCAGGCGGGAAACACCATATATTTT	CASCQAGNTIYF
TRBV27	-	TRBJ1-2	TRBD1	TGTGCCAGCAGTCCGACCCGGACAGGGGGCGGCTATGGCTACACCTTC	CASSPTRTGGGYGYTF
TRBV27	-	TRBJ2-7	-	TGTGCCAGCAGTTTCGGGGGTATTCGCGAGCAGTACTTC	CASSFGGIREQYF
TRBV18	once	TRBJ1-2	-	TGTGCCAGCTCCCCATCGGGGGACTATGGCTACACCTTC	CASSPSGDYGYTF
TRBV7-8	-	TRBJ2-7	TRBD1	TGTGCCAGCAGCCAGACCCGGGTGGCAGGGGGTACCTACGAGCAGTACTTC	CASSQTRVAGGTYEQYF
TRBV3-1/TRBV3-2	-	TRBJ2-1	TRBD2	TGTGCCAGCAGCCAAGACGCGGGGGGGGATGAGCAGTTCTTC	CASSQDAGGDEQFF